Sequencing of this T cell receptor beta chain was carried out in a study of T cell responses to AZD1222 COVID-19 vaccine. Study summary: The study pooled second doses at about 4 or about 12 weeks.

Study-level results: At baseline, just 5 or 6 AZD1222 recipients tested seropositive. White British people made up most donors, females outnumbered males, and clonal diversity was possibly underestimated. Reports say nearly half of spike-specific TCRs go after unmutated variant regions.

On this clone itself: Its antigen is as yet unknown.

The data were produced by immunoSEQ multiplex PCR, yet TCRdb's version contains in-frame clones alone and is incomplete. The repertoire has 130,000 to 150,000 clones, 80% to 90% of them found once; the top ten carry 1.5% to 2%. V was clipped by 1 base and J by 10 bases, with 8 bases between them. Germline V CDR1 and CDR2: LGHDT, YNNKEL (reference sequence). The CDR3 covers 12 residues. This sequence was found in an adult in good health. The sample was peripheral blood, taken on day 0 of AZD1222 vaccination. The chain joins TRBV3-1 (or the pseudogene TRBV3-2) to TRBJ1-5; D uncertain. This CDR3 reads CASSQGSGPQHF. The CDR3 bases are TGTGCCAGCAGCCAAGGTTCCGGACCCCAGCATTTT.